The 32 T cell receptor beta chains below come from one sample, sequenced in a study of T cell responses to AZD1222 COVID-19 vaccine (dated by TCRdb to about 2021). The library was produced with the immunoSEQ multiplex PCR assay. The source is immuneACCESS, and TCRdb retained only in-frame sequences with V and J called. Part of the clones is not carried over; for the studies checked, unresolved V genes explain less than half of this, and the remainder is unexplained. The sample data list over 120,000 clones, and under 95% of these were observed just once. Jointly, the top ten make up 1.9% of the sample. The label giving this sample's time point can be read as: baseline before first vaccination. Here the sequenced sample was peripheral blood, taken on day 0 of AZD1222 vaccination. The receptors originated from an adult in good health.

The chain uses TRBV6-5 and TRBJ2-7; 9 nucleotides match TRBD1. The CDR3 is made up of 15 amino acids. CDR1 is MNHEY, CDR2 SVGAGI, per germline. Trimming removed 10 bases from V and 4 bases from J; junction bases left unmatched: 14. CDR3 sequence: CATAPSGTGLYEQYF. DNA of the CDR3: TGTGCCACCGCCCCATCGGGGACAGGGTTATACGAGCAGTACTTC.

The genes are TRBV5-1 and TRBJ1-1; TRBD1 agrees at 7 bases. Germline lookup yields CDR1 SGHRS and CDR2 YFSETQ. Trimming took 0 bases from V and 0 from J; bases not matched to a gene: 8. This CDR3 has 17 residues. DNA for the CDR3: TGCGCCAGCAGCTTGGCCAGGGGGGCGACCATGAACACTGAAGCTTTCTTT. Its translation: CASSLARGATMNTEAFF.

The rearrangement joins TRBV19 to TRBJ2-5; 10 nucleotides line up with TRBD1. After removal of 3 bases from V and 5 bases from J, the junction contained 6 bases not matched to a gene. The germline gives CDR1 LNHDA, CDR2 SQIVND (reference sequence). The CDR3 consists of 15 residues. The CDR3 is CASSMGTGDWETQYF. The CDR3 coding sequence is TGTGCCAGTAGTATGGGGACAGGGGATTGGGAGACCCAGTACTTC.

The J gene is TRBJ2-5, the V gene TRBV5-4; 12 nucleotides agree with TRBD2. Germline CDR1 SGHNT, CDR2 YYREEE (reference sequence). The CDR3 is 18 amino acids. The junction had 11 bases not matched to a gene; V was cut back by 4 bases and J by 1 base. CDR3: CASSREASGGAGQETQYF. The CDR3 bases are TGTGCCAGCAGCCGGGAGGCTAGCGGGGGGGCCGGCCAAGAGACCCAGTACTTC.

This chain joins TRBV25-1 and TRBJ1-3, with a possible D match to TRBD1 (6 bases). The CDR3 length is 16 residues. CDR1 MGHDK and CDR2 SYGVNS come from the germline V gene. V shed 5 bases and J shed 0 bases, with 14 bases lying between them. The CDR3 sequence: CASSTLGAPSGNTIYF. The DNA for the CDR3 is TGTGCCAGCAGTACCCTGGGGGCGCCCTCTGGAAACACCATATATTTT.

This chain connects TRBV6-4 to TRBJ2-2; D possibly corresponds to TRBD1 (5 bases). From germline, CDR1 is MRHNA and CDR2 SNTAGT. V shed 0 bases and J shed 7 bases, with 6 bases lying between them. The CDR3 is 13 residues long. CDR3: CASSDSDSGELFF. In nucleotides, the CDR3 is TGTGCCAGCAGTGACTCTGACAGCGGGGAGCTGTTTTTT.

J is TRBJ1-5 and V is TRBV7-2, with D tentatively TRBD1 (5 bases). From germline, CDR1 is SGHTA and CDR2 FQGNSA. The CDR3 is 14 amino acids. The V gene lost 1 base and the J gene lost 8 bases, with 12 bases spanning the gap. CDR3 protein: CASSLESGVEPQHF. The CDR3 nucleotides read TGTGCCAGCAGCTTAGAGTCGGGGGTGGAGCCCCAGCATTTT.

V and J are TRBV6-5 and TRBJ1-5; D gene ambiguous. Germline V gene lookup returns CDR1 MNHEY and CDR2 SVGAGI. This CDR3 contains 15 residues. The V and J ends lost 0 bases and 5 bases respectively, with 11 bases between them. Written as DNA, the CDR3 is TGTGCCAGCAGTTACTCGAAGCCAGGTTATCAGCCCCAGCATTTT. Translating gives CASSYSKPGYQPQHF.

The chain employs TRBV6-5 and TRBJ1-1; the match to TRBD1 covers 8 bases. V lost 5 bases to trimming and J lost 5 bases; unmatched junction nucleotides: 10. The CDR3 sequence is 15 residues long. Germline CDR1 reads MNHEY; CDR2 reads SVGAGI. CDR3 region: CASSPRGQGRTEAFF. For the CDR3, the DNA is TGTGCCAGCAGTCCACGCGGACAGGGTCGAACTGAAGCTTTCTTT.

J is TRBJ1-5 and V is TRBV4-1, with no clear D. Germline values: CDR1 MGHRA, CDR2 YSYEKL. The length of the CDR3 is 14 residues. V was shortened by 0 bases and J by 4 bases, with 7 bases between the two germline ends. CDR3 loop: CASSQDPRNQPQHF. CDR3 DNA: TGCGCCAGCAGCCAAGATCCGAGAAATCAGCCCCAGCATTTT.

The V call is TRBV7-9, the J call TRBJ1-2; D unclear. CDR1 and CDR2 from the germline V gene are SEHNR and FQNEAQ (reference sequence). This CDR3 is built from 14 residues. Trimming took 5 bases from V and 5 from J, leaving 15 bases between them. CDR3 nucleotides: TGTGCCAGCAGCCCCCAAGTTCCCCTTTATGGCTACACCTTC. Protein sequence: CASSPQVPLYGYTF.

V gene TRBV3-1 (or the pseudogene TRBV3-2) combines with J gene TRBJ1-2; D unclear. The CDR3 has 16 residues. Germline values: CDR1 LGHDT, CDR2 YNNKEL (reference sequence). Trimming left V 6 bases short and J 0 bases short, with 17 bases between. The CDR3: CASSTVRDVANYGYTF. CDR3 nucleotides: TGTGCCAGCAGTACCGTAAGAGACGTCGCTAACTATGGCTACACCTTC.

The chain is built from TRBV6-6 and TRBJ2-3; D is perhaps TRBD2 (6 bases). The CDR3 contains 14 residues. Germline CDR1 reads MNHNY; CDR2 reads SVGAGI (reference sequence). Trimming left V 6 bases short and J 6 bases short, with 16 bases between. DNA for the CDR3: TGTGCCAGCAGGAACCCCGGAGGGTGGGATACGCAGTATTTT. As protein: CASRNPGGWDTQYF.

The chain recombines TRBV10-3 with TRBJ1-2; TRBD1 matches 7 bases. Germline lookup yields CDR1 ENHRY and CDR2 SYGVKD. Trimming at V came to 2 bases and at J to 0 bases, leaving 3 bases not matched to a gene. The CDR3 has 15 amino acids. The CDR3 coding sequence is TGTGCCATCAGTGAGGACAGGGAGGCTAACTATGGCTACACCTTC. Protein sequence: CAISEDREANYGYTF.

The chain uses TRBV4-2 and TRBJ2-3; 16 bases line up with TRBD2. Germline CDR1 and CDR2: LGHNA and YNFKEQ. This CDR3 spans 20 amino acids. Trimming at V came to 4 bases and at J to 1 base, leaving 11 bases not matched to a gene. In DNA, the CDR3 is TGTGCCAGCAGCCGCGGGACTAGCGGGGGGGACCTTAGGGGCACAGATACGCAGTATTTT. It specifies CASSRGTSGGDLRGTDTQYF.

This chain links TRBV5-1 with TRBJ1-5, with TRBD1 matching 8 bases. This CDR3 region has 13 residues. CDR1 and CDR2 (germline): SGHRS, YFSETQ. J lost 9 bases, V lost 4 bases, and 6 bases had no gene match. CDR3 residues: CASSVEQGGPQHF. CDR3 sequence (DNA): TGCGCCAGCAGCGTGGAACAGGGGGGGCCCCAGCATTTT.

This clone came up a few times. The chain links TRBV18 to TRBJ2-7; 12 bases match TRBD1. Germline V gene data show CDR1 as KGHSH and CDR2 as LQKENI. This CDR3 has 14 amino acids. V lost 10 bases, J lost 5 bases, and 9 bases stayed unmatched. The CDR3 DNA follows: TGTGCCACCACACCCGGGACAGGGGGCAACGAGCAGTACTTC. It codes for CATTPGTGGNEQYF.

The J gene is TRBJ1-5, the V gene TRBV2; 8 bases align to TRBD1. This CDR3 has 15 residues. Per the germline V gene, CDR1 is SNHLY and CDR2 is FYNNEI. The J segment lost 2 bases and the V segment lost 5 bases, leaving 5 bases of the junction unmatched. The CDR3 loop is CASSLSGGGNQPQHF. As DNA, the CDR3 is TGTGCCAGCAGTCTCTCAGGGGGCGGCAATCAGCCCCAGCATTTT.

The chain carries TRBV4-1 and TRBJ1-5, with D possibly being TRBD1 (5 bases). Germline V gives CDR1 MGHRA, CDR2 YSYEKL. The CDR3 has 15 amino acids. The V end was cut by 1 base, the J end by 4 bases, with 11 bases between. The CDR3 protein is CASSQVGGGNQPQHF. The CDR3 coding sequence is TGCGCCAGCAGCCAAGTAGGCGGGGGTAATCAGCCCCAGCATTTT.

This CDR3 is CAISDRGGDEKLFF. Written as DNA, the CDR3 is TGTGCCATCAGTGATCGGGGAGGGGATGAAAAACTGTTTTTT. The chain couples TRBV10-3 to TRBJ1-4; D perhaps matches TRBD1 (5 bases). Trimming shortened V by 3 bases and J by 6 bases, and 11 bases separated the two germline ends. The germline V gene has CDR1 ENHRY and CDR2 SYGVKD. This CDR3 has 14 amino acids.

V and J are TRBV10-3 and TRBJ2-7; 14 positions agree with TRBD2. CDR3 length equals 18 residues. V shed 11 bases and J 0 bases; nucleotides not matched to a gene: 15. Germline CDR1 reads ENHRY; CDR2 reads SYGVKD. This CDR3 reads CASNDRLAGGLNSYEQYF. The CDR3 nucleotides are TGTGCCTCAAACGATCGACTAGCGGGGGGGCTGAACTCCTACGAGCAGTACTTC.

J is TRBJ2-3 and V is TRBV9; possibly TRBD1 or TRBD2 for D (6 bases each). CDR1 and CDR2 (germline): SGDLS, YYNGEE. V lost 4 bases, J lost 2 bases, and 17 bases lay in between. The CDR3 loop spans 16 amino acids. The CDR3 loop reads CASSINREENTDTQYF. The CDR3 bases are TGTGCCAGCAGCATAAACAGGGAGGAGAACACAGATACGCAGTATTTT.

This clone was observed a single time. This rearrangement joins TRBV10-2 to TRBJ1-4; no firm D call. Germline V gene lookup returns CDR1 WSHSY and CDR2 SAAADI. The CDR3 has 13 residues. V was clipped by 0 bases and J by 6 bases, with 5 bases between them. This CDR3 reads CASSESFDEKLFF. DNA of the CDR3: TGCGCCAGCAGTGAGTCCTTTGATGAAAAACTGTTTTTT.

V gene TRBV7-2 combines with J gene TRBJ1-2; no firm D call. In germline, CDR1 is SGHTA, CDR2 FQGNSA. V was pared by 7 bases and J by 4 bases, with 16 bases between. The CDR3 has 14 residues. This chain's CDR3 is CASTLTEIRYGYTF. CDR3 in DNA: TGTGCCAGCACTCTGACTGAGATCCGCTATGGCTACACCTTC.

The J gene is TRBJ2-3, the V gene TRBV6-2 or TRBV6-3, with a possible D match to TRBD2 (5 bases). V gave up 6 bases and J gave up 6 bases, with 25 bases separating them. The CDR3 is 17 amino acids. Germline V CDR1 and CDR2: MNHEY, SVGEGT. DNA of the CDR3: TGTGCCAGCAGCCCCCATAAGAAGAGGGTAATTGGCGATACGCAGTATTTT. This sequence encodes CASSPHKKRVIGDTQYF.

This chain uses TRBV28 with TRBJ2-5, with D uncertain. Trimming took 2 bases from V and 2 from J, leaving 6 bases between them. The germline V gene encodes CDR1 MDHEN and CDR2 SYDVKM. This CDR3 contains 13 residues. CDR3 residues: CASSLGVQETQYF. CDR3 in DNA: TGTGCCAGCAGTTTAGGGGTTCAAGAGACCCAGTACTTC.

The chain links TRBV2 to TRBJ1-5; D unclear. Germline CDR1 reads SNHLY; CDR2 reads FYNNEI. V lost 8 bases and J lost 2, with 7 bases in between. The CDR3 length is 12 residues. The chain's CDR3 is CASQAGNQPQHF. The DNA for the CDR3 is TGTGCCAGCCAGGCAGGCAATCAGCCCCAGCATTTT.

The J gene is TRBJ2-2, the V gene TRBV15; unclear D gene. The CDR3 runs 15 residues. Germline CDR1 and CDR2: LNHNV and YYDKDF (reference sequence). Trimming took 0 bases from V and 5 from J, leaving 10 bases between them. The CDR3 nucleotides are TGTGCCACCAGCAGAGACCCGGGTGGAACCGGGGAGCTGTTTTTT. As protein: CATSRDPGGTGELFF. Complete variable domain (other parts from reference TRBV15 and TRBJ2-2): DAMVIQNPRYQVTQFGKPVTLSCSQTLNHNVMYWYQQKSSQAPKLLFHYYDKDFNNEADTPDNFQSRRPNTSFCFLDIRSPGLGDTAMYLCATSRDPGGTGELFFGEGSRLTVL.

A single count supports this clone. The DNA for the CDR3 is TGTGCCAGCAGCCTACGGGACGTCGGGGACACTGAAGCTTTCTTT. Residues: CASSLRDVGDTEAFF. V and J are TRBV3-1 (or the pseudogene TRBV3-2) and TRBJ1-1; D is possibly TRBD1 (5 bases). V lost 4 bases to trimming and J lost 3 bases, with 15 bases between them. The CDR3 covers 15 residues. Germline V CDR1 and CDR2: LGHDT, YNNKEL (reference sequence).

The rearrangement links TRBV11-3 to TRBJ2-5, with a weak D call TRBD1 (5 bases). The CDR3 totals 13 residues. Germline values: CDR1 SGHNT, CDR2 YENEEA. V lost 5 bases, J lost 7 bases, and 14 bases lay in between. In DNA, the CDR3 is TGTGCCAGCAGCACGAGCCCGCAGGGGACCCAGTACTTC. Amino acids: CASSTSPQGTQYF.

This chain uses TRBV7-8 with TRBJ1-5; the D is unclear. Germline V gene sequence: CDR1 SGHVS, CDR2 FQNEAQ. There are 15 residues in the CDR3. V was shortened by 4 bases and J by 0 bases, with 10 bases between the two germline ends. CDR3 residues: CASSSHLDSNQPQHF. CDR3 sequence (DNA): TGTGCCAGCAGCTCCCACCTGGATAGCAATCAGCCCCAGCATTTT.

V is TRBV10-3 and J is TRBJ1-1, with D uncertain. CDR1 is ENHRY, CDR2 SYGVKD, per germline. The germline V and J ends were trimmed by 3 bases and 0 bases, with 5 bases remaining between them. CDR3 length equals 13 residues. The CDR3 region is CAISDSLNTEAFF. The CDR3 DNA is TGTGCCATCAGTGATTCCCTGAACACTGAAGCTTTCTTT.